These T cell receptor beta chains were read from a single sample in a study of blood T cells in healthy people across ages. TCRdb re-called the 5' RACE reads with MiXCR, one entry per CDR3 protein. The table lists 1.4 million or so distinct CDR3 sequences, approximately 43% of them singletons. Sequencing was carried out using blood. Source of these receptors: a woman aged 18-29 years in good health. CDR3s include the opening cysteine and the closing phenylalanine or tryptophan. A D gene is named only where the DNA matches it firmly. Size is stated for part of the rows, as once, few or many counts, or as a class when the clone is expanded.

D	V	J	size	DNA	CDR3
TRBD2	TRBV10-3	TRBJ2-4	few	TGTGCCATCAGTGAGACGACTAGCGGGACGCTCGATCAGTACTTC	CAISETTSGTLDQYF
-	TRBV29-1	TRBJ1-2	-	TGCAGCGTTGGATATGCTGGAGGCTACACCTTC	CSVGYAGGYTF
-	TRBV12-3/TRBV12-4	TRBJ2-2	few	TGTGCCAGCAGTTTCGGGCAGCCCGGGGAGCTGTTTTTT	CASSFGQPGELFF
-	TRBV7-2	TRBJ2-7	-	TGTGCCAGCAGCTTCCACTCCCTGAGCTCCTACGAGCAGTACTTC	CASSFHSLSSYEQYF
TRBD2	TRBV5-1	TRBJ2-6	-	TGCGCCAGCAGCTTCGGGACTACCTCTGGGGCCAACGTCCTGACTTTC	CASSFGTTSGANVLTF
-	TRBV6-5	TRBJ1-2	once	TGTGCCAGCAGTTACTCTCCAGGGGACTATGGCTACACCTTC	CASSYSPGDYGYTF
-	TRBV12-3/TRBV12-4	TRBJ1-2	-	TGTGCCAGCAGTGCGATGGGGAGATATGGCTACACCTTC	CASSAMGRYGYTF
-	TRBV4-1	TRBJ1-1	-	TGCGCCAGCAGCCAAGGAACAGGTAGAGACACTGAAGCTTTCTTT	CASSQGTGRDTEAFF
TRBD1	TRBV6-1	TRBJ1-2	-	TGTGCCAGCAGCTCCCCGGGAGGCAGGGGGCTTGACTATGGCTACACCTTC	CASSSPGGRGLDYGYTF
TRBD2	TRBV7-2	TRBJ2-2	-	TGTGCCAGCAGCTTAGGACTAGCGGGAGCGTTCGGGGAGCTGTTTTTT	CASSLGLAGAFGELFF
TRBD1	TRBV7-9	TRBJ2-1	-	TGTGCCAGCAGGCCCGCAGGGGGCCGAAATGAGCAGTTCTTC	CASRPAGGRNEQFF
TRBD1	TRBV7-2	TRBJ2-2	-	TGTGCCAGCAGCCCGGGACAGGGTGTTAGGAACACCGGGGAGCTGTTTTTT	CASSPGQGVRNTGELFF
-	TRBV4-1	TRBJ1-4	few	TGCGCCAGCAGCCAAGAGCGCCAGACTAATGAAAAACTGTTTTTT	CASSQERQTNEKLFF
TRBD1	TRBV2	TRBJ2-5	-	TGTGCCAGCAACCCTTGGGACAGTTCAGAGACCCAGTACTTC	CASNPWDSSETQYF
-	TRBV14	TRBJ1-5	-	TGTGCCAGCAGCCACGGGGGTGGGGATCAGCCCCAGCATTTT	CASSHGGGDQPQHF
-	TRBV4-3	TRBJ2-3	-	TGCGCCAGCAGCCCCTACGGTGGCACAAATACGCAGTATTTT	CASSPYGGTNTQYF
-	TRBV12-3/TRBV12-4	TRBJ1-4	once	TGTGCCAGCACCCATTTGGGGGAAAGACTGTTTTTT	CASTHLGERLFF
-	TRBV2	TRBJ2-1	-	TGTGCCAGCAGTGACAGACGTACCTACAATGAGCAGTTCTTC	CASSDRRTYNEQFF
-	TRBV20-1	TRBJ1-3	few	TGCAGTGCTAGCCACAGGAGCTCTGGAAACACCATATATTTT	CSASHRSSGNTIYF
-	TRBV20-1	TRBJ1-1	-	TGCAGTGCTAGAGATGGGGGGGGACTGAACACTGAAGCTTTCTTT	CSARDGGGLNTEAFF
-	TRBV7-2	TRBJ2-1	few	TGTGCCAGCAGCTTAGCACAGGGAAGGGGCGGCTACAATGAGCAGTTCTTC	CASSLAQGRGGYNEQFF
-	TRBV3-1	TRBJ2-1	few	TGTGCCAGCAGCCTACGGAGTCTTCGGCCACATGAGCAGTTCTTC	CASSLRSLRPHEQFF
-	TRBV20-1	TRBJ1-6	few	TGCAGTGCGCGTCAGGGGCCACTCCACTTT	CSARQGPLHF
-	TRBV29-1	TRBJ2-1	many	TGCAGCGTTGCGGGCCCAACCGACAAGCGGTTCTTC	CSVAGPTDKRFF
TRBD1	TRBV7-9	TRBJ1-4	-	TGTGCCAGCAGCCCCCCGGGACAGCCTAATGAAAAACTGTTTTTT	CASSPPGQPNEKLFF
-	TRBV27	TRBJ1-2	-	TGTGCCAGCAGTTTCGGGCAGGGGTTCTATGGCTACACCTTC	CASSFGQGFYGYTF
-	TRBV18	TRBJ2-5	-	TGTGCCAGCTCCTTTGCGGGGAAGGAAGAGACCCAGTACTTC	CASSFAGKEETQYF
-	TRBV18	TRBJ1-1	-	TGTGCCAGCTCACCACGAGATAGGGCCAGCTTGGGCACTGAAGCTTTCTTT	CASSPRDRASLGTEAFF
-	TRBV20-1	TRBJ2-3	few	TGCAGTGCTAGGTCGACCCGGAGGGATACGCAGTATTTT	CSARSTRRDTQYF
TRBD2	TRBV7-9	TRBJ2-5	-	TGTGCCAGCAGCCCCAGACCAGCGGGGGGGCCGCAAGAGACCCAGTACTTC	CASSPRPAGGPQETQYF
-	TRBV29-1	TRBJ2-3	-	TGCAGCTCCCGTGGGTCCAATACGCAGTATTTT	CSSRGSNTQYF
TRBD2	TRBV12-3/TRBV12-4	TRBJ2-1	-	TGTGCCAGCAGTTTAATTGTCGGGGGGGCGAATGAGCAGTTCTTC	CASSLIVGGANEQFF
TRBD2	TRBV15	TRBJ2-3	-	TGTGCCACCAGCAGAGCATCGGGACTAGTAACAGATACGCAGTATTTT	CATSRASGLVTDTQYF
-	TRBV20-1	TRBJ2-3	-	TGCAGTGCTAATCGCCTAGGAGCAGATACGCAGTATTTT	CSANRLGADTQYF
-	TRBV27	TRBJ2-3	few	TGTGCCAGCAGTAAACAGGATTTTCTGGCAGATACGCAGTATTTT	CASSKQDFLADTQYF
-	TRBV7-9	TRBJ1-2	many	TGTGCCAGCAGCCCCGCCAGGGACTATGGCTACACCTTC	CASSPARDYGYTF
TRBD2	TRBV10-3	TRBJ2-5	-	TGTGCCATCAGTGAGCCGAAAGGGACTAGAACCAATGAGCAGTACTTC	CAISEPKGTRTNEQYF
-	TRBV28	TRBJ2-1	-	TGTGCCAGCAGCTTACCAGGGATGAGGGAGACCCAGTTCTTC	CASSLPGMRETQFF
TRBD1	TRBV7-2	TRBJ2-3	-	TGTGCCAGCAGCAGGGACAGGGAAGTTCTGTATTTT	CASSRDREVLYF
-	TRBV7-2	TRBJ1-1	few	TGTGCCAGCAGCTTAGTTATGGCCCTGAACACTGAAGCTTTCTTT	CASSLVMALNTEAFF
-	TRBV20-1	TRBJ2-1	-	TGCAGTGCTGACACGGGATTCGCCGGGTTTTACAATGAGCAGTTCTTC	CSADTGFAGFYNEQFF
-	TRBV20-1	TRBJ1-4	-	TGCAGTGCTAGGGTGGGGGTTTGGGCTAATGAAAAACTGTTTTTT	CSARVGVWANEKLFF
-	TRBV20-1	TRBJ2-5	-	TGCAGTGCTAGAGCTCCACAGGGAGCGGAGACCCAGTACTTC	CSARAPQGAETQYF
TRBD1	TRBV7-9	TRBJ2-7	-	TGTGCCAGCAGCCTGGGACAGGCCCACTACGAGCAGTACTTC	CASSLGQAHYEQYF
-	TRBV5-5	TRBJ1-1	-	TGTGCCAGCATTCCGAGGGAGGTCAACACTGAAGCTTTCTTT	CASIPREVNTEAFF
TRBD1	TRBV27	TRBJ1-4	few	TGTGCCAGCAGTCCCTACAGGGGAGGTAATGAAAAACTGTTTTTT	CASSPYRGGNEKLFF
TRBD2	TRBV29-1	TRBJ2-1	few	TGCAGCGTTGGTCTACTAGCGGGAGTCGGTGAGCAGTTCTTC	CSVGLLAGVGEQFF
-	TRBV7-2	TRBJ1-2	few	TGTGCCAGCAGCCGACCCCTCGGCAGAGACTATGGCTACACCTTC	CASSRPLGRDYGYTF